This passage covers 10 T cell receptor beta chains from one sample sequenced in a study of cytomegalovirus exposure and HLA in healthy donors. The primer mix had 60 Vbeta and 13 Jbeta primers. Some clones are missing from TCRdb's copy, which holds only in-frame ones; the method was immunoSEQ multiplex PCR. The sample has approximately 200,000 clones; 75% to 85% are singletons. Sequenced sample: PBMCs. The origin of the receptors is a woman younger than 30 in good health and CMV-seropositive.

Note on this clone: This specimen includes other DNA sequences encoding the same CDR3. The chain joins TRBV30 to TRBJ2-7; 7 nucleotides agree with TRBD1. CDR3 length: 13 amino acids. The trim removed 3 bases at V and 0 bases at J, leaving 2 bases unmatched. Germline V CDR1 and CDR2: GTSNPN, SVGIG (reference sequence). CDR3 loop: CAWSRDSSYEQYF. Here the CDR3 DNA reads TGTGCCTGGAGCCGGGACAGCTCCTACGAGCAGTACTTC.

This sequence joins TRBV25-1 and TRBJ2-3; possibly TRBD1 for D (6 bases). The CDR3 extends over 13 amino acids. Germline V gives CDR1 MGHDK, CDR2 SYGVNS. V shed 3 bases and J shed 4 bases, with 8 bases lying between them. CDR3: CASSDRGADTQYF. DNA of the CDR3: TGTGCCAGCAGTGACAGGGGAGCAGATACGCAGTATTTT.

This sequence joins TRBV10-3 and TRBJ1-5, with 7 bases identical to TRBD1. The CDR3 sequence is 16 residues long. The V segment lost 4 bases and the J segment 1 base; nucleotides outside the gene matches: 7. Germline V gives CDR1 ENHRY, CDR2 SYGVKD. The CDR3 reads CAISGTGPGSNQPQHF. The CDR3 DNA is TGTGCCATCAGTGGGACAGGCCCAGGGAGCAATCAGCCCCAGCATTTT.

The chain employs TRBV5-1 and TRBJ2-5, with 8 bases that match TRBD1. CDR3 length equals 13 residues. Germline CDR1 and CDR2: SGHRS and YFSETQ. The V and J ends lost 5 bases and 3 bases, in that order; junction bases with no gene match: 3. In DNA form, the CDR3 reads TGCGCCAGCAGAGTGGACAGGGAAGAGACCCAGTACTTC. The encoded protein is CASRVDREETQYF.

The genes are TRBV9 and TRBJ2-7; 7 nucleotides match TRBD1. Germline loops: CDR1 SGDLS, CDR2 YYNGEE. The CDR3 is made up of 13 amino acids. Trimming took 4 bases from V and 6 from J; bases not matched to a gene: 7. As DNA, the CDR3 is TGTGCCAGCAGCTTTGACAGGGTGAGCGAGCAGTACGTC. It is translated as CASSFDRVSEQYV.

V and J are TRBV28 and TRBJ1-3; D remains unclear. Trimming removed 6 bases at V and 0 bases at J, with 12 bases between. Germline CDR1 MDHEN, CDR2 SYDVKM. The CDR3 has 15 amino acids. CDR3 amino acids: CASSVTVSSGNTIYF. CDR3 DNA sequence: TGTGCCAGCAGCGTCACCGTTAGCTCTGGAAACACCATATATTTT.

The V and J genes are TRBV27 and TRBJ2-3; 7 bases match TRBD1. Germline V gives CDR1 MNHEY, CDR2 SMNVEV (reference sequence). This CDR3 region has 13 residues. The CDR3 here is CAPREGATDTQYF. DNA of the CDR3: TGTGCTCCCCGAGAGGGGGCGACAGATACGCAGTATTTT.

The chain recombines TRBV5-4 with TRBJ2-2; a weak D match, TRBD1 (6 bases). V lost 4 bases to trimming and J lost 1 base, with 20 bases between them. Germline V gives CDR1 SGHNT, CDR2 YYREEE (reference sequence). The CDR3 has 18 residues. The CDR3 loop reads CASSAARDTYLNTGELFF. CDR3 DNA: TGTGCCAGCAGCGCAGCTCGGGACACTTACCTGAACACCGGGGAGCTGTTTTTT.

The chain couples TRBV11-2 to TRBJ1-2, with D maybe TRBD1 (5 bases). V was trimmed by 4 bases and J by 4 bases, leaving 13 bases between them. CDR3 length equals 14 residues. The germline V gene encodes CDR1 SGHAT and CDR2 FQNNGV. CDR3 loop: CASSYSTVPYGYTF. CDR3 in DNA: TGTGCCAGCAGCTACTCGACAGTCCCCTATGGCTACACCTTC.

DNA for the CDR3: TGTGCCAGCAGTTTATGGGCGGGGGAAAATGAAAAACTGTTTTTT. It yields the protein CASSLWAGENEKLFF. The rearrangement uses TRBV27 and TRBJ1-4; possibly TRBD1 for D (5 bases). Germline V lookup: CDR1 MNHEY, CDR2 SMNVEV (reference sequence). Trimming pared 1 base from V and 5 bases from J, leaving 11 bases between. The CDR3 runs 15 residues. The full variable domain, in which reference TRBV27 and TRBJ1-4 provide the parts outside the CDR3, is EAQVTQNPRYLITVTGKKLTVTCSQNMNHEYMSWYRQDPGLGLRQIYYSMNVEVTDKGDVPEGYKVSRKEKRNFPLILESPSPNQTSLYFCASSLWAGENEKLFFGSGTQLSVL.